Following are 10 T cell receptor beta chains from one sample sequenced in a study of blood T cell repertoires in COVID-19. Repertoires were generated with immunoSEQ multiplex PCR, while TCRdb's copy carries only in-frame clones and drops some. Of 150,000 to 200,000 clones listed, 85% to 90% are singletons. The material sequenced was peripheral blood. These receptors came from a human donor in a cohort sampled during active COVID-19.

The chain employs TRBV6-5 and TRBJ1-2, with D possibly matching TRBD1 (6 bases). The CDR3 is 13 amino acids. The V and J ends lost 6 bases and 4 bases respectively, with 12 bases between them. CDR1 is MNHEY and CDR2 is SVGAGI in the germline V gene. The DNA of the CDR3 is TGTGCCAGCAGATCCGACAGGAGCTATGGCTACACCTTC. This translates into CASRSDRSYGYTF.

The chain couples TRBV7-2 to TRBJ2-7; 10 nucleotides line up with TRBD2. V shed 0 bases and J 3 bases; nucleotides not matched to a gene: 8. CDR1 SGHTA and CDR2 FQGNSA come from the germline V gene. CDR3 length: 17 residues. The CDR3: CASSLASALAGDYEQYF. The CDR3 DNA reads TGTGCCAGCAGCTTAGCGAGTGCCCTAGCGGGGGACTACGAGCAGTACTTC.

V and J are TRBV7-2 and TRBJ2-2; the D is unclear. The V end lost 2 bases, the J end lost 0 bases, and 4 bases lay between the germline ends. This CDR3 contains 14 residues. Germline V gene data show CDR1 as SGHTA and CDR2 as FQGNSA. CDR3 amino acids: CASSLLPNTGELFF. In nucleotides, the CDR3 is TGTGCCAGCAGCTTACTTCCGAACACCGGGGAGCTGTTTTTT.

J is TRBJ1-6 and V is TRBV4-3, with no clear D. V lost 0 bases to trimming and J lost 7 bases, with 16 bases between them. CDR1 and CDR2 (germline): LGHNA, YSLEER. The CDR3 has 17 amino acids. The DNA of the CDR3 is TGCGCCAGCAGCCAAGAAACGGGGTACTCGGGGAATTCACCCCTCCACTTT. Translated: CASSQETGYSGNSPLHF.

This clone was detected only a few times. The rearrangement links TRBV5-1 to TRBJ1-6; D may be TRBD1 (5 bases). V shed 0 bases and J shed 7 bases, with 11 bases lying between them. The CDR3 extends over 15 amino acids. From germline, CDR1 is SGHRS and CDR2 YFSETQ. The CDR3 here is CASSLDGAMNSPLHF. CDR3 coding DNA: TGCGCCAGCAGCTTGGATGGGGCTATGAATTCACCCCTCCACTTT. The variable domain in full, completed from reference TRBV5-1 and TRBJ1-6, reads KAGVTQTPRYLIKTRGQQVTLSCSPISGHRSVSWYQQTPGQGLQFLFEYFSETQRNKGNFPGRFSGRQFSNSRSEMNVSTLELGDSALYLCASSLDGAMNSPLHFGNGTRLTVT.

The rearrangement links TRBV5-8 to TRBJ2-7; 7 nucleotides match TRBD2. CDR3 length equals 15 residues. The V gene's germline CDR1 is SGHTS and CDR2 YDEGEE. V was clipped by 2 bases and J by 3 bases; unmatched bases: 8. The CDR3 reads CASSFYLAAYYEQYF. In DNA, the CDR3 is TGTGCCAGCAGCTTTTACCTAGCGGCATACTACGAGCAGTACTTC.

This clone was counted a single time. CDR3: CASSIQNNYGYTF. Written as DNA, the CDR3 is TGTGCCAGCAGTATCCAGAATAACTATGGCTACACCTTC. The chain employs TRBV28 and TRBJ1-2; no firm D call. The germline V and J ends were trimmed by 5 bases and 1 base, with 8 bases remaining between them. CDR1 and CDR2 from the germline V gene are MDHEN and SYDVKM. The CDR3 extends over 13 amino acids.

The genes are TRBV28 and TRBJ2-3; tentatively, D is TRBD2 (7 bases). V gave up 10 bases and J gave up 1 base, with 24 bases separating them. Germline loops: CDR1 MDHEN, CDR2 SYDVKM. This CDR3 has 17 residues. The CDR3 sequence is CATRGAGDEGGTDTQYF. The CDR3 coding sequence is TGTGCCACCCGGGGGGCGGGAGACGAGGGTGGCACAGATACGCAGTATTTT.

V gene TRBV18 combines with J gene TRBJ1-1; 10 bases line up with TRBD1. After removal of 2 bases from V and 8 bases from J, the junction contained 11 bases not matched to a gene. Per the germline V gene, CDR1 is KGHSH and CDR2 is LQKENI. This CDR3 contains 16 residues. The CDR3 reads CASSPLGTGAINEAFF. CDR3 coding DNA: TGTGCCAGCTCACCATTGGGGACAGGGGCGATAAACGAAGCTTTCTTT.

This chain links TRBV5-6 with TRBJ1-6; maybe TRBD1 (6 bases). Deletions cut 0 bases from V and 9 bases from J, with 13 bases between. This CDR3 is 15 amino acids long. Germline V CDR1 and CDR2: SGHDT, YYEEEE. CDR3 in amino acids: CASSLVLQGSSPLHF. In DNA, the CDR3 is TGTGCCAGCAGCTTGGTTTTGCAGGGGAGTTCACCCCTCCACTTT.